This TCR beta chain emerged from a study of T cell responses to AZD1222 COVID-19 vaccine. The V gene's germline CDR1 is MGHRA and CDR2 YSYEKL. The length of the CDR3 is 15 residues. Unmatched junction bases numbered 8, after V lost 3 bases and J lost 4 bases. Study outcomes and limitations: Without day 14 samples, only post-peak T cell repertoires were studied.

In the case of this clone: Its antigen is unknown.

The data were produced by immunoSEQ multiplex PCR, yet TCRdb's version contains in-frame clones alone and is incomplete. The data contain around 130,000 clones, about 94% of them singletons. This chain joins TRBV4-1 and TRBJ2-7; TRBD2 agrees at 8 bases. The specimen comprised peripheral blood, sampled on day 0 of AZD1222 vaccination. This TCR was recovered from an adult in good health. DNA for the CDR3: TGCGCCAGCAGCCAGGGAAGCGGGAGTATTTACGAGCAGTACTTC. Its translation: CASSQGSGSIYEQYF.